Below are 4 T cell receptor beta chains sequenced from a single sample in a study of cytomegalovirus exposure and HLA in healthy donors. Researchers ran the PCR with 60 Vbeta and 13 Jbeta primers. TCRdb keeps only in-frame clones here, not all; method: immunoSEQ multiplex PCR. Altogether around 210,000 clones are present, 82% being singletons, with the ten largest covering 2.7%. The sequencing input was PBMCs. The receptors here all came from a woman in her thirties or forties in good health and CMV-seronegative.

This chain uses TRBV5-5 with TRBJ1-1, with TRBD1 matching over 8 bases. J was trimmed by 5 bases and V by 4 bases; bases with no gene match: 4. The length of the CDR3 is 13 residues. In germline, CDR1 is SGHKS, CDR2 YYEKEE (reference sequence). CDR3 region: CASSQDRVTEAFF. The CDR3 bases are TGTGCCAGCAGCCAGGACAGGGTAACTGAAGCTTTCTTT. Variable domain in full (rest from reference TRBV5-5 and TRBJ1-1): DAGVTQSPTHLIKTRGQQVTLRCSPISGHKSVSWYQQVLGQGPQFIFQYYEKEERGRGNFPDRFSARQFPNYSSELNVNALLLGDSALYLCASSQDRVTEAFFGQGTRLTVV.

J is TRBJ1-1 and V is TRBV4-1; 8 bases are a match to TRBD1. The trim removed 3 bases at V and 1 base at J, leaving 1 base unmatched. CDR1 MGHRA and CDR2 YSYEKL come from the germline V gene. The CDR3 runs 14 residues. The CDR3 DNA sequence: TGCGCCAGCAGCCACGGGACAGGGAACACTGAAGCTTTCTTT. Encoded protein: CASSHGTGNTEAFF.

In its sample, this clone was seen once. This chain connects TRBV19 to TRBJ1-1; D might be TRBD1 (5 bases). CDR1 and CDR2 from the germline V gene are LNHDA and SQIVND (reference sequence). The CDR3 has 13 amino acids. With 9 bases removed from V and 8 bases from J, the gap between germline ends came to 19 bases. CDR3 in amino acids: CASRTPLKGEAFF. CDR3 DNA sequence: TGTGCCAGCAGGACGCCCCTTAAGGGGGAAGCTTTCTTT. The full variable domain, completed using reference TRBV19 and TRBJ1-1, is DGGITQSPKYLFRKEGQNVTLSCEQNLNHDAMYWYRQDPGQGLRLIYYSQIVNDFQKGDIAEGYSVSREKKESFPLTVTSAQKNPTAFYLCASRTPLKGEAFFGQGTRLTVV.

The rearrangement joins TRBV5-1 to TRBJ2-3; 10 positions match TRBD1. The CDR3 sequence is 16 residues long. Germline V gene data show CDR1 as SGHRS and CDR2 as YFSETQ. The V and J ends lost 4 bases and 4 bases, in that order; junction bases with no gene match: 9. In DNA form, the CDR3 reads TGCGCCAGCAGCGTGGGGACAGGGGCAGGGGCAGATACGCAGTATTTT. Protein: CASSVGTGAGADTQYF.